The sequence of this T cell receptor (beta chain) was determined in a study of T cells in Graves' hyperthyroidism and ophthalmopathy. This clonotype was recorded a few times. The CDR3 covers 15 residues. V gave up 2 bases and J gave up 2 bases, with 14 bases separating them. From germline, CDR1 is SGHRS and CDR2 YFSETQ. The TCR beta CDR3 regions underwent amplification using RNA transcripts as the source. First-round RT-PCR with HTBI primers amplified the TCR CDR3 region. Each CDR3 protein gets one entry after TCRdb re-called the multiplex PCR reads with MiXCR. The sample has around 600,000 distinct CDR3 sequences, 11% to 15% seen once.

Source material: blood. The chain carries TRBV5-1 and TRBJ2-7; D may be TRBD1 (6 bases). The receptor comes from a woman between 18 and 29 years old with Graves' ophthalmopathy. The CDR3 sequence is CASSFFGQGPYEQYF. As DNA, the CDR3 is TGCGCCAGCAGCTTTTTCGGGCAGGGGCCCTACGAGCAGTACTTC.